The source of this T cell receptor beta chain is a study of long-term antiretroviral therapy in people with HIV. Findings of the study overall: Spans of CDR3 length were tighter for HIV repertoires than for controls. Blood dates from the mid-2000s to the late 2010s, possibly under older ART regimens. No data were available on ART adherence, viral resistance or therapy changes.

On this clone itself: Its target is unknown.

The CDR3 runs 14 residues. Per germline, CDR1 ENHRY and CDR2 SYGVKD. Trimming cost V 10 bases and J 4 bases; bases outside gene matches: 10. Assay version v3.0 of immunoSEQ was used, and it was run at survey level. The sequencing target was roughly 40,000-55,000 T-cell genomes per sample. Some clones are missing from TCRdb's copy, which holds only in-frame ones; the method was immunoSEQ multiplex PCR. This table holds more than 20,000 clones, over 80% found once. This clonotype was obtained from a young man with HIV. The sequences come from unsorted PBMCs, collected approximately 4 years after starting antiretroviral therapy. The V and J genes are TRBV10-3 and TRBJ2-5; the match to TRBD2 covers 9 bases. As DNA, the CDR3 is TGTGCCACTGGACGTGCGGGGGGGCTAGAGACCCAGTACTTC. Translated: CATGRAGGLETQYF.